The 5 T cell receptor beta chains given below trace back to one sample, sequenced in a study of lymphopenia after photon versus proton radiotherapy. Clones were read by immunoSEQ multiplex PCR, and TCRdb kept only the in-frame ones, dropping some. The sample contains about 40,000 clones, about 86% of which appear only once. The input for sequencing was peripheral blood, taken from a patient treated with proton-based radiotherapy. The receptors here all came from a woman in her 70s with pancreatic cancer. Some clones in this sample may be carry-over from other donors' samples.

The genes are TRBV7-9 and TRBJ1-6, with D unresolved. This CDR3 is built from 14 residues. Germline-derived CDR1 and CDR2 are SEHNR and FQNEAQ (reference sequence). Between the trimmed V and J ends, which lost 1 base and 8 bases, there was a span of 9 bases. CDR3 region: CASSLERRDSPLHF. Here the CDR3 DNA reads TGTGCCAGCAGCTTAGAGAGAAGGGATTCACCCCTCCACTTT.

This clone was seen a single time. The genes are TRBV7-9 and TRBJ2-7, with TRBD1 matching 8 bases. The CDR3 consists of 15 residues. J lost 5 bases, V lost 1 base, and 7 bases had no gene match. CDR1 SEHNR and CDR2 FQNEAQ come from the germline V gene (reference sequence). CDR3 region: CASSLVLTGVDEQYF. The DNA for the CDR3 is TGTGCCAGCAGCTTAGTGCTGACAGGGGTCGACGAGCAGTACTTC.

J is TRBJ2-3 and V is TRBV28; 7 bases are a match to TRBD2. With 1 base clipped from V and 4 bases from J, the junction kept 5 bases outside the gene matches. CDR1 is MDHEN and CDR2 is SYDVKM in the germline V gene. The length of the CDR3 is 15 residues. CDR3 sequence (DNA): TGTGCCAGCAGTTTATTCGGACTAGGCGCAGATACGCAGTATTTT. As protein: CASSLFGLGADTQYF.

This clone was picked up a small number of times. V gene TRBV9 combines with J gene TRBJ2-3; D not certain. The CDR3 runs to 13 residues. Trimming left V 0 bases short and J 6 bases short, with 8 bases between. Germline V gives CDR1 SGDLS, CDR2 YYNGEE. The chain's CDR3 is CASSVGGGDTQYF. CDR3 DNA sequence: TGTGCCAGCAGCGTAGGGGGTGGGGATACGCAGTATTTT.

This chain connects TRBV10-3 to TRBJ2-7; 14 positions match TRBD2. Germline-derived CDR1 and CDR2 are ENHRY and SYGVKD. This CDR3 has 14 amino acids. J was trimmed by 3 bases and V by 7 bases; bases with no gene match: 2. Here the CDR3 reads CAITGTSGSYEQYF. In nucleotides, the CDR3 is TGTGCCATCACTGGGACTAGCGGGAGCTACGAGCAGTACTTC.